The 23 T cell receptor beta chains in this list originate from one sample, sequenced in a study of T-cell memory formation after mild COVID-19. TCRdb fed the 5' RACE reads into MiXCR, producing one record per CDR3 protein. This sample has around 310,000 distinct CDR3 sequences, with about 13% found just once. Sequencing used PBMCs or a T cell subset sorted from them (not recorded which). Every receptor here comes from a man between 18 and 35 years old who had mild COVID-19 (a few samples of this study predate the infection). Cell type and time point are not known.

Written as DNA, the CDR3 is TGTGCCAGCAGCCCCAAGCGCGAGCCGGTCTACGAGCAGTACTTC. Translating it yields CASSPKREPVYEQYF. The rearrangement links TRBV9 to TRBJ2-7; D gene uncertain. V shed 4 bases and J shed 3 bases, with 17 bases lying between them. Germline V CDR1 and CDR2: SGDLS, YYNGEE. The CDR3 has 15 amino acids.

As to this clonotype: At one boundary the junction diverges from the germline segment, which might be a read error. V is TRBV28 and J is TRBJ2-3; possibly TRBD1 for D (6 bases). The CDR3 spans 14 residues. Germline V lookup: CDR1 MDHEN, CDR2 SYDVKM. The CDR3 sequence is CASSLFRGTDTQYF. Written as DNA, the CDR3 is TGTGCCAGCAGTTTATTCAGGGGCACGGATACGCAGTATTTT.

CDR3 DNA: TGTGCCAGCAGCACGTCACTAGTCGGCAATGAGCAGTTCTTC. Translating gives CASSTSLVGNEQFF. The rearrangement uses TRBV6-5 and TRBJ2-1; tentatively, D is TRBD2 (5 bases). V was trimmed by 6 bases and J by 6 bases, leaving 15 bases between them. Germline V CDR1 and CDR2: MNHEY, SVGAGI. There are 14 residues in the CDR3.

The rearrangement uses TRBV5-6 and TRBJ2-1; either TRBD1 or TRBD2 may supply D (5 bases each). CDR1 SGHDT and CDR2 YYEEEE come from the germline V gene. There are 16 residues in the CDR3. Trimming shortened V by 1 base and J by 0 bases, and 11 bases separated the two germline ends. Here the CDR3 reads CASSLIGGNSYNEQFF. DNA for the CDR3: TGTGCCAGCAGCTTGATTGGGGGTAACTCCTACAATGAGCAGTTCTTC. The variable domain in full, completed from reference TRBV5-6 and TRBJ2-1, reads DAGVTQSPTHLIKTRGQQVTLRCSPKSGHDTVSWYQQALGQGPQFIFQYYEEEERQRGNFPDRFSGHQFPNYSSELNVNALLLGDSALYLCASSLIGGNSYNEQFFGPGTRLTVL.

This sequence joins TRBV4-3 and TRBJ2-5; D may be TRBD1 or TRBD2 (5 bases each). This CDR3 contains 16 residues. V dropped 1 base and J dropped 5 bases, with 17 bases sitting between them. Germline lookup yields CDR1 LGHNA and CDR2 YSLEER. CDR3 nucleotides: TGCGCCAGCAGCCAAGCCTTGGGACGGATCGGCGAGACCCAGTACTTC. Translation: CASSQALGRIGETQYF.

At least ten counts were recorded for this clonotype. The genes are TRBV7-2 and TRBJ2-7; D is unclear. CDR1 SGHTA and CDR2 FQGNSA come from the germline V gene. CDR3 length: 16 residues. The V end was cut by 1 base, the J end by 0 bases, with 13 bases between. For the CDR3, the DNA is TGTGCCAGCAGCTTAGATTCGGACGCGAGCTCCTACGAGCAGTACTTC. This translates into CASSLDSDASSYEQYF.

This clonotype was detected only a few times. The chain couples TRBV7-3 to TRBJ2-7; a weak D match, TRBD2 (5 bases). In germline, CDR1 is SGHTA, CDR2 FQGTGA. The length of the CDR3 is 13 residues. V lost 5 bases and J lost 3, with 11 bases in between. Here the CDR3 reads CASSRDGSYEQYF. CDR3 DNA: TGTGCCAGCAGCCGCGATGGGAGCTACGAGCAGTACTTC.

The chain couples TRBV18 to TRBJ1-1; no reliable D call. This CDR3 has 14 residues. V was pared by 1 base and J by 2 bases, with 8 bases between. Germline assignment: CDR1 KGHSH and CDR2 LQKENI. The CDR3 region is CASSPQRRNTEAFF. The CDR3 coding sequence is TGTGCCAGCTCACCACAACGGAGAAACACTGAAGCTTTCTTT.

CDR3 nucleotide sequence: TGCAGCGTTGAAGGAGGGGATATGAGCACTGAAGCTTTCTTT. Its translation: CSVEGGDMSTEAFF. The chain couples TRBV29-1 to TRBJ1-1, with a weak D call TRBD1 (5 bases). The germline V gene encodes CDR1 SQVTM and CDR2 ANQGSEA. V was clipped by 1 base and J by 4 bases, with 13 bases between them. The CDR3 has 14 amino acids.

This clonotype was observed at least ten times. This chain links TRBV18 with TRBJ2-4; the D gene could be TRBD1 or TRBD2 (5 bases each). The V and J ends lost 6 bases and 9 bases respectively, with 18 bases between them. The CDR3 spans 14 residues. Per the germline V gene, CDR1 is KGHSH and CDR2 is LQKENI. This CDR3 is CASSQSGDVSIQYF. The CDR3 DNA is TGTGCCAGCTCTCAATCCGGGGACGTGAGCATTCAGTACTTC.

This clonotype has a handful of counts. The chain couples TRBV9 to TRBJ2-5, with 7 positions matching TRBD2. Trimming removed 3 bases from V and 2 bases from J; junction bases left unmatched: 10. Germline CDR1 reads SGDLS; CDR2 reads YYNGEE. The CDR3 totals 16 residues. The DNA for the CDR3 is TGTGCCAGCAGCGCATCGACCACTAGCGTACAAGAGACCCAGTACTTC. This encodes CASSASTTSVQETQYF.

This clonotype has more than one count but fewer than ten. The chain has TRBV27 and TRBJ2-7, with TRBD2 identical over 7 bases. Unmatched junction bases numbered 5, after V lost 6 bases and J lost 3 bases. The CDR3 loop spans 13 amino acids. Per the germline V gene, CDR1 is MNHEY and CDR2 is SMNVEV (reference sequence). CDR3 coding DNA: TGTGCCAGCAGCTCCGGGGGGAACTACGAGCAGTACTTC. Amino acid sequence: CASSSGGNYEQYF.

In the case of this clonotype: The junction and the germline gene differ at one end; a read error may be behind it. This chain links TRBV12-3 or TRBV12-4 with TRBJ2-3; maybe TRBD2 (7 bases). The CDR3 has 11 residues. CDR3 bases: TGTGCCAGCAGTGGGGCGGGGGCCGCCGTTTTT. As protein: CASSGAGAAVF.

This clonotype was detected a few times. The chain uses TRBV4-3 and TRBJ2-7, with 9 bases that match TRBD2. V shed 3 bases and J 6 bases; nucleotides not matched to a gene: 6. The CDR3 has 14 residues. Per germline, CDR1 LGHNA and CDR2 YSLEER. The CDR3 coding sequence is TGCGCCAGCAGCCAGGTAGCGGGGGCCTCCGAGCAGTACTTC. It encodes CASSQVAGASEQYF.

This clonotype has more than one count but fewer than ten. The chain combines TRBV4-3 with TRBJ1-6; D may be TRBD1 (5 bases). V was clipped by 3 bases and J by 7 bases, with 10 bases between them. The CDR3 runs 14 residues. Germline V gene lookup returns CDR1 LGHNA and CDR2 YSLEER. The DNA of the CDR3 is TGCGCCAGCAGCCAGGACTACAGGAATTCACCCCTCCACTTT. Translating gives CASSQDYRNSPLHF.

This chain uses TRBV12-3 or TRBV12-4 with TRBJ2-7; the D gene is possibly TRBD2 (6 bases). This CDR3 region has 14 residues. Trimming removed 6 bases at V and 6 bases at J, with 18 bases between. CDR3 protein: CASSLGGTGPEQYF. CDR3 DNA: TGTGCCAGCAGCCTTGGCGGGACCGGGCCCGAGCAGTACTTC.

This chain links TRBV7-3 with TRBJ2-2; 7 bases are a match to TRBD2. The CDR3 spans 15 residues. V shed 3 bases and J 5 bases; nucleotides not matched to a gene: 6. From germline, CDR1 is SGHTA and CDR2 FQGTGA. In nucleotides, the CDR3 is TGTGCCAGCAGCTTCAGTGCCGGGGGGACCGGGGAGCTGTTTTTT. Residues: CASSFSAGGTGELFF.

The V and J genes are TRBV4-3 and TRBJ1-4, with D uncertain. The V gene's germline CDR1 is LGHNA and CDR2 YSLEER. The length of the CDR3 is 16 residues. Trimming removed 3 bases at V and 3 bases at J, with 14 bases between. The CDR3 loop is CASSQLAGGANEKLFF. CDR3 nucleotide sequence: TGCGCCAGCAGCCAGCTGGCGGGTGGGGCTAATGAAAAACTGTTTTTT.

In its sample, this clonotype was seen many times. The chain couples TRBV11-2 to TRBJ2-3; the D call may be TRBD1 or TRBD2 (6 bases each). The CDR3 runs 16 residues. Germline V gene data show CDR1 as SGHAT and CDR2 as FQNNGV. The V end was cut by 0 bases, the J end by 0 bases, with 10 bases between. The CDR3 region is CASSLDGGGSTDTQYF. In DNA form, the CDR3 reads TGTGCCAGCAGCTTAGACGGGGGCGGGAGCACAGATACGCAGTATTTT.

This clonotype has a handful of counts. The J gene is TRBJ1-2, the V gene TRBV5-1; D not resolved. The germline V and J ends were trimmed by 0 bases and 5 bases, with 5 bases remaining between them. This CDR3 region has 12 residues. The germline CDR1 and CDR2 sequences are SGHRS and YFSETQ. The CDR3 spells CASSLAQYGYTF. CDR3 nucleotides: TGCGCCAGCAGCTTGGCTCAGTATGGCTACACCTTC.

This clonotype was seen ten or more times. The rearrangement links TRBV5-1 to TRBJ2-2, with D perhaps matching TRBD2 (7 bases). Trimming removed 5 bases at V and 3 bases at J, with 11 bases between. This CDR3 comprises 14 residues. Per germline, CDR1 SGHRS and CDR2 YFSETQ. The CDR3 is CASRGGADTGELFF. The CDR3 DNA reads as TGCGCCAGCAGAGGGGGGGCGGACACCGGGGAGCTGTTTTTT.

This clonotype was seen only a few times. The chain carries TRBV6-6 and TRBJ2-5; D remains unclear. The CDR3 is 15 amino acids. Germline V lookup: CDR1 MNHNY, CDR2 SVGAGI (reference sequence). V dropped 5 bases and J dropped 6 bases, with 19 bases sitting between them. CDR3 DNA sequence: TGTGCCAGCAGTGACGGACCGCTGAAGGTCAAGACCCAGTACTTC. It codes for CASSDGPLKVKTQYF.

The chain has TRBV7-2 and TRBJ2-1, with 13 bases that match TRBD2. Germline CDR1 reads SGHTA; CDR2 reads FQGNSA. This CDR3 has 16 residues. V lost 4 bases to trimming and J lost 6 bases; unmatched junction nucleotides: 6. The DNA of the CDR3 is TGTGCCAGCAGCTCATGGCGACTAGCGGGGGGCAATGAGCAGTTCTTC. Residues: CASSSWRLAGGNEQFF.